The 4 T cell receptor beta chains listed next were all sequenced from one sample in a study of T cell responses to AZD1222 COVID-19 vaccine. Produced via immunoSEQ multiplex PCR; TCRdb's table is partial and in-frame only. The sample lists just under 90,000 clones, approximately 85% occurring once. The input for sequencing was peripheral blood, taken on day 0 of AZD1222 vaccination. The source of these receptors is an adult in good health.

The chain uses TRBV4-2 and TRBJ2-1; TRBD1 matches at 9 bases. V shed 2 bases, J shed 6 bases, and the junction held 8 bases outside the gene matches. From germline, CDR1 is LGHNA and CDR2 YNFKEQ. This CDR3 is built from 16 residues. CDR3 nucleotides: TGTGCCAGCAGCCAAACCTGGGACAGGGCTTTCAATGAGCAGTTCTTC. It codes for CASSQTWDRAFNEQFF.

The chain links TRBV19 to TRBJ1-1; TRBD1 might be the D (6 bases). Germline CDR1 and CDR2: LNHDA and SQIVND (reference sequence). The V gene lost 3 bases and the J gene lost 10 bases, with 15 bases spanning the gap. This CDR3 comprises 13 residues. CDR3: CASSMSGHFGAFF. The DNA for the CDR3 is TGTGCCAGTAGTATGTCGGGACACTTCGGAGCTTTCTTT.

The chain recombines TRBV27 with TRBJ2-2, with a possible D match to TRBD2 (6 bases). The germline V gene encodes CDR1 MNHEY and CDR2 SMNVEV (reference sequence). V lost 1 base and J lost 4, with 13 bases in between. CDR3 size: 16 residues. The CDR3 here is CASSLLNGRTTGELFF. CDR3 bases: TGTGCCAGCAGTTTATTGAACGGGAGAACCACCGGGGAGCTGTTTTTT.

This clone was picked up a small number of times. The chain joins TRBV6-5 to TRBJ1-2, with D possibly being TRBD1 (6 bases). The V end lost 2 bases, the J end lost 7 bases, and 11 bases lay between the germline ends. The CDR3 totals 13 residues. Per the germline V gene, CDR1 is MNHEY and CDR2 is SVGAGI. In nucleotides, the CDR3 is TGTGCCAGCAGTTACCCCAACAGGGTTGGCTACACCTTC. This translates into CASSYPNRVGYTF.